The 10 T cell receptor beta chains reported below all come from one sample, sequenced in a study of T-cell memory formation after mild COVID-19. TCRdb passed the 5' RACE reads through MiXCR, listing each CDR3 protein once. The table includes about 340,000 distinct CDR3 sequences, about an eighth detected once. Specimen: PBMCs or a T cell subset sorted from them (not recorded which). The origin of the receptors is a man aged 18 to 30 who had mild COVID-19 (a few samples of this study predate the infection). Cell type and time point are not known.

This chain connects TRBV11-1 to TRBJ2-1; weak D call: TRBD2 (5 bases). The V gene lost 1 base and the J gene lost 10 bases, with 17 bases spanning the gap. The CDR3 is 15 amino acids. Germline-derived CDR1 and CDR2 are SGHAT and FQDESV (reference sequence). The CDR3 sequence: CASSLVRAAVQEQFF. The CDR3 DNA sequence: TGTGCCAGCAGCTTAGTTCGCGCAGCGGTGCAGGAGCAGTTCTTC.

The CDR3 coding sequence is TGTGCCAGCAGTTACGGGGGATTTTACAATGAGCAGTTCTTC. This codes for CASSYGGFYNEQFF. This sequence joins TRBV6-6 and TRBJ2-1, with D perhaps assigned TRBD1 or TRBD2 (5 bases each). This CDR3 comprises 14 residues. Germline V gene sequence: CDR1 MNHNY, CDR2 SVGAGI (reference sequence). V dropped 2 bases and J dropped 4 bases, with 9 bases sitting between them.

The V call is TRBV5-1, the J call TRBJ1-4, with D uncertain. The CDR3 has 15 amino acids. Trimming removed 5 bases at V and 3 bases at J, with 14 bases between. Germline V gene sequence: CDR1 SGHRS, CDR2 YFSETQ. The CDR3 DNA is TGCGCCAGCAGTTCGGGTGCTGGGGCTAATGAAAAACTGTTTTTT. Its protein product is CASSSGAGANEKLFF. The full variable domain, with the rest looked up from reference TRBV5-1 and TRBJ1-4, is KAGVTQTPRYLIKTRGQQVTLSCSPISGHRSVSWYQQTPGQGLQFLFEYFSETQRNKGNFPGRFSGRQFSNSRSEMNVSTLELGDSALYLCASSSGAGANEKLFFGSGTQLSVL.

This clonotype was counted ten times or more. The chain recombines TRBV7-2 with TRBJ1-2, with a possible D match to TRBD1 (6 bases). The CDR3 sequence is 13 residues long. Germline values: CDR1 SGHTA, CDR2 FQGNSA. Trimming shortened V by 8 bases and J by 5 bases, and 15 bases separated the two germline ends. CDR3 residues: CASSSDRSYGYTF. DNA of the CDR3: TGTGCCAGCTCTTCAGACAGGAGTTATGGCTACACCTTC.

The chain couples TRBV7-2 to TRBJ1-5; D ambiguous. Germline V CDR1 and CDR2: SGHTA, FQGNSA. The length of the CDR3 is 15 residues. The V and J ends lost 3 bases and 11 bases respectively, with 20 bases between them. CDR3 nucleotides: TGTGCCAGCAGCTTTGGGCTCCCCGGGAGTTGGTCCCAGCATTTT. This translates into CASSFGLPGSWSQHF.

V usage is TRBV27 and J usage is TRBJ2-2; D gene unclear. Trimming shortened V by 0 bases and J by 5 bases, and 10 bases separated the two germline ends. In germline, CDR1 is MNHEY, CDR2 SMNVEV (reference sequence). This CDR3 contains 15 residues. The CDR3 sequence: CASSLSIRGTGELFF. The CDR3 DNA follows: TGTGCCAGCAGTTTATCGATTAGAGGAACCGGGGAGCTGTTTTTT.

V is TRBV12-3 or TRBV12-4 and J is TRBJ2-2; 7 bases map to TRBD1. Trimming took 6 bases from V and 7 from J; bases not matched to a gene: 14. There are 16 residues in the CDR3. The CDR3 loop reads CASSPREGAFGGELFF. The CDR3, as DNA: TGTGCCAGCAGCCCCCGAGAGGGGGCCTTCGGCGGGGAGCTGTTTTTT.

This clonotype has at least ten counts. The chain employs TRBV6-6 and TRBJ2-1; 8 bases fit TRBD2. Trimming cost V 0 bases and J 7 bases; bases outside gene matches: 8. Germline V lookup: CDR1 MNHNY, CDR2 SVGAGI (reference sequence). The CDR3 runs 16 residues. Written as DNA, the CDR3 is TGTGCCAGCAGTTACTCTCCGCGGGGGGCCCCGAATGAGCAGTTCTTC. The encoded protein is CASSYSPRGAPNEQFF.

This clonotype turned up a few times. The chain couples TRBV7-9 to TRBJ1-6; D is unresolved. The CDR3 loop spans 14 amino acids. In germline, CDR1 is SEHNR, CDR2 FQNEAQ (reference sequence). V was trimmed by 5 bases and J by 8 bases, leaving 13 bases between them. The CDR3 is CASSGNGHHSPLHF. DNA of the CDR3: TGTGCCAGCAGCGGGAACGGCCATCATTCACCCCTCCACTTT.

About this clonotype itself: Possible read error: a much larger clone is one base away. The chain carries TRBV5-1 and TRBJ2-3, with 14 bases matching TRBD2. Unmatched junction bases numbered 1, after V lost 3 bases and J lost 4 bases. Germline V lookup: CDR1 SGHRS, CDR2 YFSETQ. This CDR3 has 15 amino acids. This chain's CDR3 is CASSWGLAGADTQYF. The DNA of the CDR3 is TGCGCCAGCAGCTGGGGACTAGCGGGGGCAGATACGCAGTATTTT.